This T cell receptor beta chain stems from a study of blood T cells in healthy people across ages. Only a few counts were recorded for this clonotype. Its cognate antigen is unknown. PCR was performed a second time for roughly 7 to 12 cycles using a sample-barcoded 5' primer and a J-beta primer mix. TCRdb independently ran MiXCR on the 5' RACE reads; one entry per CDR3 protein. The sample has around 1,800,000 distinct CDR3 sequences; 35% to 50% are singletons. Germline-derived CDR1 and CDR2 are SGHDT and YYEEEE. V lost 0 bases and J lost 3, with 10 bases in between. The CDR3 has 14 residues. Study observations and caveats: Getting older went along with TCR beta diversity per million T cells dropping roughly linearly.

The origin of this receptor is a human donor in good health. Sequencing was done on a sample of blood. The rearrangement uses TRBV5-6 and TRBJ2-7; D ambiguous. CDR3: CASSLARYNYEQYF. The CDR3, as DNA: TGTGCCAGCAGCTTGGCCAGGTACAACTACGAGCAGTACTTC.